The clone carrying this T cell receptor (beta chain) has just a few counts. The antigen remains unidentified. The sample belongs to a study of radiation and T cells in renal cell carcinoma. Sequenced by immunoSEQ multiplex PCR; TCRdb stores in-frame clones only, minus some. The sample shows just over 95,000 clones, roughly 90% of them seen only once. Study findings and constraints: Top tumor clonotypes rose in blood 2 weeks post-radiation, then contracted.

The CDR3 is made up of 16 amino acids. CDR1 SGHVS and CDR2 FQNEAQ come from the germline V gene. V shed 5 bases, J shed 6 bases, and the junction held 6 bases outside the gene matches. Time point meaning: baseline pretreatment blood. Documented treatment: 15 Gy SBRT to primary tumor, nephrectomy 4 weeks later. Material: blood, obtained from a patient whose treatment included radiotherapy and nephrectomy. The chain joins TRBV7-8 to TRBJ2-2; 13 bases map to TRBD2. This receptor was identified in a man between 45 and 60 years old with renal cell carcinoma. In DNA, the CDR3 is TGTGCCAGCAGCGTTGGACTAGCGGGAGTACCCGGGGAGCTGTTTTTT. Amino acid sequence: CASSVGLAGVPGELFF.